This T cell receptor beta chain emerged from a study of T cell repertoires in cytomegalovirus infection. Study-wide context: Evidence of both CMV infection and a matching HLA type came from public TCR beta signatures.

Study-wide findings and caveats: CMV-specific TCR beta clonotypes restricted by HLA-C dominated the ex vivo response.

TCRdb processed the reads anew with MiXCR; each CDR3 protein has one entry. The sample includes around 200,000 distinct CDR3 sequences, around 35% of them seen just once. Trimming took 6 bases from V and 5 from J, leaving 19 bases between them. The CDR3 is made up of 16 amino acids. This clonotype was seen ten or more times. As yet, its antigen is unknown. The specimen was CD8+ T cells from cultured PBMCs, collected from culture after CMV antigen stimulation. This sequence originates from a human donor in good health (CMV status not recorded). Some clones in this sample may be carry-over from other donors' samples. The chain carries TRBV12-3 or TRBV12-4 and TRBJ1-4; D call uncertain. The CDR3 loop reads CASSLGRRAPNEKLFF. As DNA, the CDR3 is TGTGCCAGCAGCCTCGGCCGAAGGGCGCCGAATGAAAAACTGTTTTTT.